Below, one T cell receptor (beta chain) is given with its context. The sample holds many counts of this clonotype. No cognate antigen has been identified for it. Base qualities are not at hand, and no much larger clone is one base apart. The germline V gene sets CDR1 to SNHLY and CDR2 to FYNNEI. The CDR3 sequence holds 14 residues, the cysteine and phenylalanine included. Just the 42-base CDR3 DNA is kept, in frame starting at base 1. V gives up 11 bases and J gives up 6 bases, and the segment between their germline ends measures 21 bases. This entry is derived from a study of regulatory T cells in long-lasting Graves disease (dated by TCRdb to about 2021). For context, the study as a whole: Persistent Graves' disease meant more than 5 years of antithyroid drug treatment with TSH receptor autoantibodies that stayed positive. The study was conducted in China and was registered as a clinical trial. Patients with persistent Graves' disease were compared with patients with newly diagnosed Graves' disease using TCR sequencing and RNA sequencing of peripheral blood. A total of roughly 33 samples underwent TCR sequencing: about 13 from persistent and some 20 from newly diagnosed Graves' disease patients. In the clinical cohort, patients with persistent Graves' disease had used antithyroid drugs for an average of about 10.3 years. Study-wide findings and limitations: Lower TCR Shannon entropy and fewer highly expanded clones were observed in persistent Graves' disease patients than in newly diagnosed patients, which suggested clonal expansion. Sequencing and analysis were limited to the TCR beta chain. TRBV28, TRBJ1-2 and TRBJ2-5 were preferentially used in persistent disease, while TRBV20-1 and TRBJ2-1 were favored in newly diagnosed disease. Patients with persistent disease shared more public clonotypes (fewer than 3,000) than newly diagnosed patients did (about 1,000). Only peripheral blood was studied, because thyroid tissue, the primary lesion, was inaccessible. The authors noted that the small sample size was a limitation that may lower accuracy.

Libraries were made using multiplex PCR. The sequencer listed for this sample is Illumina HiSeq 4000. CDR3 regions were amplified by Arm-PCR with iRepertoire HTBI primers to construct TCR beta libraries. PCR products were gel purified before sequencing. The authors' analysis ran thus. Across samples, around 58 TRBV and roughly 15 TRBJ segments were identified and used for gene usage analysis of CDR3 amino acid clonotypes. COPE and FqMerger were used to merge the filtered high-quality paired reads into contigs. BLAST was used to align contigs to the IMGT TRBV, TRBD and TRBJ reference genes, and CDR3 was defined following IMGT. Clonotypes above 0.1% frequency were classified as highly expanded clones. Shannon entropy was used to measure repertoire diversity, and the Gini coefficient was used to measure V-J evenness. Clonotypes shared by more than one individual were considered public. The raw public data were reprocessed by TCRdb itself: fastp quality trimming at Q25, MiXCR clonotype calling, in-frame beta chains only. Each entry is one CDR3 protein sequence, shown with its most common DNA and genes. These V and J calls are TCRdb output, not the study's own analysis. The sample data list 400,000 to 600,000 distinct CDR3 sequences, and roughly a fifth of these were observed just once. The biggest ten clones account for less than 9% of the sample.

The intended sense of this specimen's time point label: persistent/refractory GD, antithyroid drugs over 5 years with positive TRAb. For both TCR sequencing and RNA sequencing, RNA was extracted from PBMCs using TRIzol. The diagnosis of Graves' disease followed American Thyroid Association guidelines. The patients came from an endocrinology department in Xi'an, China. Each patient gave around 9.2 milliliters of peripheral blood, collected in an EDTA anticoagulant tube. Ficoll Paque Plus density gradient separation was used to isolate PBMCs, and no additional T cell sorting was done. RNA quality was checked with an Agilent 2100 Bioanalyzer and agarose gel, and concentration with a NanoDrop 2000.

The sequence links TRBV2 to TRBJ2-3; TRBD1 is a weak D gene call, 5 bases matching. The receptor was isolated from a female donor with Graves disease. This specimen was peripheral blood mononuclear cells (PBMCs), taken when the disease was refractory, from a patient treated with antithyroid drugs. The DNA sequence reads TGTGCCCAGCAACGAGTGGCAGGGAAGGATACGCAGTATTTT. This encodes CAQQRVAGKDTQYF.